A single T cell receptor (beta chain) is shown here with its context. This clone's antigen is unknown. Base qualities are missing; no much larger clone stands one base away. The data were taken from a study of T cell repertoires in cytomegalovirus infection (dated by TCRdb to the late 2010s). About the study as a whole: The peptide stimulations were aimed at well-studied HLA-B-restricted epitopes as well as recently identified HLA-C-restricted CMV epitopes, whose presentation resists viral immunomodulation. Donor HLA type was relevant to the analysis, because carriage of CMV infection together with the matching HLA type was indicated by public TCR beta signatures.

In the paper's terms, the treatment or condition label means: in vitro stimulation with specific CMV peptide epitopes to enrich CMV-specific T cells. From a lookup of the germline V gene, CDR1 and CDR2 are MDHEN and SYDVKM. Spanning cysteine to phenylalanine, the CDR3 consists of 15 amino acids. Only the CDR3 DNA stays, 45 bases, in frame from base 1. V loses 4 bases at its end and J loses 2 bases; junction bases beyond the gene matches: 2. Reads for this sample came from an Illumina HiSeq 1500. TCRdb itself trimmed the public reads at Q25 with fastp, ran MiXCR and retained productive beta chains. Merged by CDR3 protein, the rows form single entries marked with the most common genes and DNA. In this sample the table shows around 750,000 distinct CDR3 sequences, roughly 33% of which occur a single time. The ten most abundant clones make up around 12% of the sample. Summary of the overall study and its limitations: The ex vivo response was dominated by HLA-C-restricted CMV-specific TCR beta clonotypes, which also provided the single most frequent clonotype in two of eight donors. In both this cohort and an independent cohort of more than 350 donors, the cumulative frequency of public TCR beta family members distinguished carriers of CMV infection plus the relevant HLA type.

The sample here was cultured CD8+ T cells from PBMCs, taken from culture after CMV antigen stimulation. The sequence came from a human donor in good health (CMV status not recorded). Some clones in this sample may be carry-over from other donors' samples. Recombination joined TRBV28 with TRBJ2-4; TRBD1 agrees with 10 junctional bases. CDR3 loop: CASSWTGGTKNIQYF. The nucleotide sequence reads TGTGCCAGCAGTTGGACAGGGGGGACCAAAAACATTCAGTACTTC.